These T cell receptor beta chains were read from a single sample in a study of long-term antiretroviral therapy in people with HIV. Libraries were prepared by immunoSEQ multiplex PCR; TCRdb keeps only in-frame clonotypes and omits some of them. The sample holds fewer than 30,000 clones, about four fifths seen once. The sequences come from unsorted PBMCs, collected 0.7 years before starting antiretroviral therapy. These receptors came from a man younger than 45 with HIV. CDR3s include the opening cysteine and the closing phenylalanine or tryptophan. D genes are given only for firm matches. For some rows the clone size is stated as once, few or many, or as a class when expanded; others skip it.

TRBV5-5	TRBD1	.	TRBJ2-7	TGTGCCAGCAGCCCCGGACAGGCGGTCCTCTACGAGCAGTACTTC	CASSPGQAVLYEQYF
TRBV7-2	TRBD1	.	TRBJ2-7	TGTGCCAGCAGCAAACGGACAGGGGAGGGCTACGAGCAGTACTTC	CASSKRTGEGYEQYF
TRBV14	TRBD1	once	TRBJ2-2	TGTGCCAGCAGCCAAGACCGGAAGGTGGACAGGGTGGACACCGGGGAGCTGTTTTTT	CASSQDRKVDRVDTGELFF
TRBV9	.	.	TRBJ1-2	TGTGCCAGCAGCCTTCGGTCGGGACACTATGGCTACACCTTC	CASSLRSGHYGYTF
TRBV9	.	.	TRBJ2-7	TGTGCCAGCAGCCAAGGATCCCGGGGAAGTTCCTACGAGCAGTACTTC	CASSQGSRGSSYEQYF
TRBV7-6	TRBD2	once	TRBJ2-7	TGTGCCAGCAGCATCGGGACTAGCGAAAAGTACTTC	CASSIGTSEKYF
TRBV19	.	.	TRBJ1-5	TGTGCCAGTAGTGGTCCCGCCGGGACCGCGAATTATCAGCCCCAGCATTTT	CASSGPAGTANYQPQHF
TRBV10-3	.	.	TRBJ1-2	TGTGCCATCAGTGCAGCTCCAGGGTCCCCTAACTACACCTTC	CAISAAPGSPNYTF
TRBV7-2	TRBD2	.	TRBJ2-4	TGTGCCAGCAGCTTAGCGGAGCGGGGCCTAGCCAAAAACATTCAGTACTTC	CASSLAERGLAKNIQYF
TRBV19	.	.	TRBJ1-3	TGTGCCAGTAGATACGAGCAGGGCTCTGGAAACACCATATATTTT	CASRYEQGSGNTIYF
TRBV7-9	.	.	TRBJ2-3	TGTGCCAGCAGGCAGGCCCAGGTAGATACGCAGTATTTT	CASRQAQVDTQYF
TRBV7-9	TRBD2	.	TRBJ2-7	TGTGCCAGCAGCTTATTCCCGGCGGGGGGGGCCCACGAGCAGTACTTC	CASSLFPAGGAHEQYF
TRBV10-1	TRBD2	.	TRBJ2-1	TGCGCCAGCAGTGCGGGTTCTAGCGGGAGAAGTGAGCAGTTCTTC	CASSAGSSGRSEQFF
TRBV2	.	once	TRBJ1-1	TGTGCCAGCAGTGAAGGGCAAGGATTCACTGAAGCTTTCTTT	CASSEGQGFTEAFF
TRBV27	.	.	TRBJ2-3	TGTGCCAGCAAAGTCCGTACAGGGTCTGGCACAGATACGCAGTATTTT	CASKVRTGSGTDTQYF
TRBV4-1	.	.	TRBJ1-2	TGCGCCAGCAGCCAATTCCCGACAGATGCCTACTATGGCTACACCTTC	CASSQFPTDAYYGYTF
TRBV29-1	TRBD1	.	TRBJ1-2	TGCAGCGTTGAGGGCAACAGGGGCTATGGCTACACCTTC	CSVEGNRGYGYTF
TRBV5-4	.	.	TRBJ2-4	TGTGCCAGCAGCTCAACTGCAGGGAGCGGGGCCAAAAACATTCAGTACTTC	CASSSTAGSGAKNIQYF
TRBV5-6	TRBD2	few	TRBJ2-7	TGTGCCAGCAGCTTGAGTAGCGGGGGCTCTCGGTACGAGCAGTACTTC	CASSLSSGGSRYEQYF
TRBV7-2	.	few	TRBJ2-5	TGTGCCAGCAGCTTAAAGGAGACCCAGTACTTC	CASSLKETQYF
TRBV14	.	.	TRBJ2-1	TGTGCCAGCAGCCAACTGGACACTTCCTACAATGAGCAGTTCTTC	CASSQLDTSYNEQFF
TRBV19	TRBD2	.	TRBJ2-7	TGTGCCAGTAGCCCTTTGGGCGGGAGGGCAGGCGAGCAGTACTTC	CASSPLGGRAGEQYF
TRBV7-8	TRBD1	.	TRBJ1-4	TGTGCCAGCAGCCCCGACAGGGAAAGGCATAGTGAAAAACTGTTTTTT	CASSPDRERHSEKLFF
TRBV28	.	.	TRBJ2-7	TGTGCCAGCGCCGCGGGGCGCATCGGGCAAGTCGAGCAGTACTTC	CASAAGRIGQVEQYF
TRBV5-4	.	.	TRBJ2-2	TGTGCCAGCAGCTTAACCAGACGGGTGAACACCGGGGAGCTGTTTTTT	CASSLTRRVNTGELFF
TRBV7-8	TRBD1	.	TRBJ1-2	TGTGCCAGCAGCTTAATGGGACAGGGGAACTATGGCTACACCTTC	CASSLMGQGNYGYTF
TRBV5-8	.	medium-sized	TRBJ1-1	TGTGCCAGCAGCCCGGGGAACACTGAAGCTTTCTTT	CASSPGNTEAFF